This T cell receptor (beta chain) was sequenced for a study of blood T cells in healthy people across ages. Notes on the study in general: Researchers deemed the diversity estimates from one million T cells underestimates.

A J-beta primer mix and a sample-barcoded 5' primer were used in a second PCR of about 7 to 11 cycles. MiXCR, run by TCRdb on the 5' RACE reads, gives a single entry per CDR3 protein. The sample carries over 1,300,000 distinct CDR3 sequences, 45% to 70% recorded once. V was shortened by 2 bases and J by 2 bases, with 9 bases between the two germline ends. Germline V CDR1 and CDR2: SEHNR, FQNEAQ (reference sequence). The CDR3 runs 15 residues. Worth noting for this clonotype: The antigen is undetermined.

The clonotype originates from a man between 18 and 35 years old in good health. The specimen was blood. The V and J genes are TRBV7-9 and TRBJ2-2, with D unresolved. The CDR3: CASSLFSLNTGELFF. The CDR3 DNA reads TGTGCCAGCAGCTTATTCTCTCTAAACACCGGGGAGCTGTTTTTT.